The rows below give T cell receptor beta chains drawn from one sample of a study of T cell responses to AZD1222 COVID-19 vaccine. TCRdb's table, derived via immunoSEQ multiplex PCR, lists solely in-frame clones and lacks some. The sample records some 90,000 clones, 86% being singletons. The sample consisted of peripheral blood, taken on day 0 of AZD1222 vaccination. The source of these receptors is an adult in good health. Both conserved end residues are part of each CDR3. The D gene is left open where the match is weak. Where a row states a size, it is once, few, many or the class of an expanded clone; other rows omit it.

clone_size d_call j_call v_call cdr3_nt cdr3_aa
. . TRBJ2-7 TRBV14 TGTGCCAGCAGCCAAGGGGCCGAGCAGTACTTC CASSQGAEQYF
. . TRBJ1-1 TRBV19 TGTGCCAGTAGTGCAAACCGACCGGGAACTGAAGCTTTCTTT CASSANRPGTEAFF
. . TRBJ2-1 TRBV15 TGTGCCAGCTTTACTGAGGGGTACAATGAGCAGTTCTTC CASFTEGYNEQFF
. TRBD1 TRBJ2-1 TRBV6-1 TGTGCCAGCAGTAAAGGAGTGGGGGACAGGGGTAACAATGAGCAGTTCTTC CASSKGVGDRGNNEQFF
. TRBD1 TRBJ1-4 TRBV18 TGTGCCAGCTCACTCCGGACAGGCCATAATGAAAAACTGTTTTTT CASSLRTGHNEKLFF
. . TRBJ2-6 TRBV19 TGTGCCAGTACCCCCTTGGGAGAATCTGGGGCCAACGTCCTGACTTTC CASTPLGESGANVLTF
. . TRBJ1-1 TRBV11-3 TGTGCCAGCAGCTTGGTCCCGAATAATATGAACACTGAAGCTTTCTTT CASSLVPNNMNTEAFF
. . TRBJ1-3 TRBV7-9 TGTGCCAGCAGCTTAGTGTCCAGGTCTGGAAACACCATATATTTT CASSLVSRSGNTIYF
. . TRBJ1-5 TRBV18 TGTGCCAGCTCACCGGGCTCGGAACAGCCCCAGCATTTT CASSPGSEQPQHF
. . TRBJ1-5 TRBV28 TGTGCCAGCAGCTTAGCGGGGAGAGGTAGCAATCAGCCCCAGCATTTT CASSLAGRGSNQPQHF
. TRBD1 TRBJ1-2 TRBV2 TGTGCCAGCAGTGAAGGGACAGGGGGGGGCTATGGCTACACCTTC CASSEGTGGGYGYTF
. . TRBJ2-2 TRBV24-1 TGTGCCACCAGTTACTCTGGGGAGCTGTTTTTT CATSYSGELFF
once . TRBJ1-3 TRBV11-1 TGTGCCAGCAGCTTACGGCGCAGTGCCTCTGGAAACACCATATATTTT CASSLRRSASGNTIYF
. TRBD1 TRBJ1-3 TRBV7-6 TGTGCCAGCAGCTCCCGGACAGGGTTGGGAAACACCATATATTTT CASSSRTGLGNTIYF
. . TRBJ2-1 TRBV24-1 TGTGCCACCAGTGATTTCCCGCATGAGCAGTTCTTC CATSDFPHEQFF
. . TRBJ2-5 TRBV5-6 TGTGCCAGCAGCTTGGCGGGACAAAGTTTTGAGACCCAGTACTTC CASSLAGQSFETQYF
. TRBD2 TRBJ2-7 TRBV9 TGTGCCAGCAGCGCATCGCTAGCGGATTCCTACGAGCAGTACTTC CASSASLADSYEQYF
. . TRBJ2-4 TRBV6-2/TRBV6-3 TGTGCCAGCAGTTACTCTAAGACAGGAGAGAGAAACATTCAGTACTTC CASSYSKTGERNIQYF
few . TRBJ1-5 TRBV27 TGTGCCAGCAGAATGGCGTACAATCAGCCCCAGCATTTT CASRMAYNQPQHF
. . TRBJ2-5 TRBV28 TGTGCCAGCAGTTTGCTTGAGACCCAGTACTTC CASSLLETQYF
. TRBD2 TRBJ2-7 TRBV6-5 TGTGCCAGCAGTTACTCTAGACTAGCGGGAGCCTACGAGCAGTACTTC CASSYSRLAGAYEQYF
once . TRBJ2-7 TRBV6-7 TGTGCCAGCAGTTATCTCCGCGACTCCTACGAGCAGTACTTC CASSYLRDSYEQYF
. TRBD2 TRBJ2-1 TRBV6-5 TGTGCCAGCAGTACTAGCGGGGCGTCCTACAATGAGCAGTTCTTC CASSTSGASYNEQFF
. . TRBJ2-7 TRBV7-3 TGTGCCAGCAGCTCAGCAAAGGACACCTCCCTCTTCTACGAGCAGTACTTC CASSSAKDTSLFYEQYF
. . TRBJ1-4 TRBV30 TGTGCCTGGAGTGTACTTAGTGAAAAACTGTTTTTT CAWSVLSEKLFF
. . TRBJ1-1 TRBV6-5 TGTGCCAGCAGAGAGAACACTGAAGCTTTCTTT CASRENTEAFF
. TRBD2 TRBJ2-4 TRBV7-2 TGTGCCAGCAGCTTAGTAGCGGGAGGGGCCCAAAACATTCAGTACTTC CASSLVAGGAQNIQYF
. . TRBJ2-7 TRBV19 TGTGCCAGTAGTATTTGGGGGAACGAGCAGTACTTC CASSIWGNEQYF
. . TRBJ2-1 TRBV6-6 TGTGCCAGCAGCCCGAGGGAGCGTCAGCAGTTCTTC CASSPRERQQFF
. . TRBJ2-7 TRBV7-2 TGTGCCAGCAGCTTAGTAGGCACAGGGAGCTCCTACGAGCAGTACTTC CASSLVGTGSSYEQYF
. TRBD2 TRBJ2-5 TRBV11-2 TGTGCCAGCACCCAGACTAGCGGGAGGGGCGGGAAGACCCAGTACTTC CASTQTSGRGGKTQYF
. TRBD1 TRBJ2-3 TRBV6-5 TGTGCCAGCAGTTACTCGACAGGGGGGGCAGATACGCAGTATTTT CASSYSTGGADTQYF